This T cell receptor beta chain was captured by sequencing in a study of glioma-infiltrating T cells after dendritic cell vaccination. Study-wide context: Patients received autologous tumor lysate-pulsed dendritic cell vaccination between 2003 and 2012. Dendritic cells derived from monocytes and pulsed with autologous tumor lysate formed the vaccine.

Stated time point: after dendritic cell vaccination, including at tumor progression/relapse. Some clones are missing from TCRdb's copy, which holds only in-frame ones; the method was immunoSEQ multiplex PCR. The data hold roughly 100,000 clones, with 85% to 90% observed a single time. Trimming cost V 1 base and J 2 bases, with 15 bases left between them. The CDR3 has 16 amino acids. Germline V lookup: CDR1 SGHNT, CDR2 YYREEE (reference sequence). The sequencing used blood, collected after dendritic cell vaccination. The rearrangement joins TRBV5-4 to TRBJ1-2; maybe TRBD1 (6 bases). The clonotype comes from a human donor with glioblastoma. The chain's CDR3 is CASSLRTDFPNYGYTF. The CDR3 DNA follows: TGTGCCAGCAGCTTGAGGACAGACTTCCCAAACTATGGCTACACCTTC.